These 7 T cell receptor beta chains came from one sample sequenced in a study of blood T cell repertoires in COVID-19 (dated by TCRdb to about 2020). The protocol used for the library was the immunoSEQ multiplex PCR assay. TCRdb's version of the immuneACCESS table is confined to in-frame rearrangements and falls short of the full clone set. An unresolved V gene accounts for under half of the shortfall where checked; the remainder is of unknown origin. This sample lists 310,000 or so clones; around 89% were detected once. Approximately 9.4% of the sample rests with the top ten. Sequencing was done on a sample of PBMCs or T cells enriched from blood (not recorded which). These receptors all stem from a woman between 35 and 50 years old who had recovered from COVID-19.

The chain uses TRBV3-1 (or the pseudogene TRBV3-2) and TRBJ1-1; D not certain. The CDR3 is 15 amino acids. Germline CDR1 and CDR2: LGHDT and YNNKEL (reference sequence). Trimming removed 0 bases from V and 3 bases from J, with 11 bases in between. The CDR3, as DNA: TGTGCCAGCAGCCAAGATCTGGGGAGGCACACTGAAGCTTTCTTT. Residues: CASSQDLGRHTEAFF.

This clone was counted once. The chain carries TRBV12-3 or TRBV12-4 and TRBJ2-3; D unclear. The CDR3 length is 13 residues. Trimming took off 1 base at V and 6 bases at J, with 8 bases between the two ends. CDR3 loop: CASSLDGWDTQYF. The CDR3 DNA sequence: TGTGCCAGCAGTTTAGACGGGTGGGATACGCAGTATTTT.

V and J are TRBV3-1 (or the pseudogene TRBV3-2) and TRBJ2-5; possibly TRBD2 for D (6 bases). This CDR3 contains 15 residues. The germline V and J ends were trimmed by 1 base and 1 base, with 10 bases remaining between them. In germline, CDR1 is LGHDT, CDR2 YNNKEL (reference sequence). CDR3 loop: CASSQVGGIQETQYF. CDR3 DNA sequence: TGTGCCAGCAGCCAAGTCGGGGGAATCCAAGAGACCCAGTACTTC.

The chain is built from TRBV7-9 and TRBJ2-1; a weak D match, TRBD2 (5 bases). This CDR3 is 13 amino acids long. CDR1 and CDR2 (germline): SEHNR, FQNEAQ (reference sequence). V lost 1 base and J 7 bases, leaving 8 bases between the germline ends. The CDR3 protein is CASSLGLINEQFF. The CDR3 DNA reads TGTGCCAGCAGCTTAGGACTAATTAATGAGCAGTTCTTC.

V and J are TRBV24-1 and TRBJ2-1; 9 bases line up with TRBD2. The CDR3 consists of 15 residues. Germline V gives CDR1 KGHDR, CDR2 SFDVKD. V shed 4 bases and J 6 bases; nucleotides not matched to a gene: 6. Here the CDR3 DNA reads TGTGCCACCAGTGAGCCGACTAGCGGTCGCAATGAGCAGTTCTTC. Translating gives CATSEPTSGRNEQFF.

This clone was found once. The chain employs TRBV11-1 and TRBJ2-7, with 8 bases lining up with TRBD1. The CDR3 consists of 13 residues. V dropped 4 bases and J dropped 3; count of bases not matched to a gene: 2. Germline values: CDR1 SGHAT, CDR2 FQDESV (reference sequence). The CDR3 coding sequence is TGTGCCAGCAGCTGGGGACAGGACTACGAGCAGTACTTC. Amino acids: CASSWGQDYEQYF.

V usage is TRBV28 and J usage is TRBJ2-1; D might be TRBD1 (5 bases). Germline V lookup: CDR1 MDHEN, CDR2 SYDVKM. Deletions cut 2 bases from V and 5 bases from J, with 10 bases between. The CDR3 spans 14 residues. The CDR3 spells CASSLPGLNNEQFF. CDR3 DNA: TGTGCCAGCAGTTTACCAGGGCTCAACAATGAGCAGTTCTTC.